Listed below are T cell receptor beta chains from one sample, sequenced in a study of CD8 T cells in ankylosing spondylitis. TCRdb independently ran MiXCR on the 5' RACE reads; one entry per CDR3 protein. The sample has just under 350,000 distinct CDR3 sequences; roughly 14% are singletons. Sequencing was carried out using blood, either unsorted or a sorted T cell fraction (not recorded which). The origin of the receptors is a male donor with ankylosing spondylitis or in good health (not recorded which). Both conserved end residues are part of each CDR3.

j_call: TRBJ2-3; v_call: TRBV6-5; cdr3_aa: CASSYSPAGGRFGTDTQYF
j_call: TRBJ2-5; v_call: TRBV29-1; cdr3_aa: CSVGASQETQYF
j_call: TRBJ1-6; v_call: TRBV7-8; cdr3_aa: CASSLGRAHNSPLHF
j_call: TRBJ2-5; v_call: TRBV10-1; cdr3_aa: CASSESRAGSETQYF
j_call: TRBJ2-1; v_call: TRBV12-3/TRBV12-4; cdr3_aa: CASSSFREWFGFF
j_call: TRBJ2-2; v_call: TRBV4-2; cdr3_aa: CASSRAYRDGSSTGELFF
j_call: TRBJ2-7; v_call: TRBV12-3/TRBV12-4; cdr3_aa: CASSPPRDRYEQYF
j_call: TRBJ1-2; v_call: TRBV29-1; cdr3_aa: CSVASGGSSRLDGYTF
j_call: TRBJ2-1; v_call: TRBV12-3/TRBV12-4; cdr3_aa: CASSPYTGAVNEQFF
j_call: TRBJ2-1; v_call: TRBV13; cdr3_aa: CASSFRAGRTSSYNEQFF
j_call: TRBJ1-3; v_call: TRBV27; cdr3_aa: CASSLNSGNTIYF
j_call: TRBJ1-2; v_call: TRBV27; cdr3_aa: CASSPGRTNYGYTF
j_call: TRBJ1-1; v_call: TRBV12-3/TRBV12-4; cdr3_aa: CASSFKAETEAFF
j_call: TRBJ2-1; v_call: TRBV6-5; cdr3_aa: CASRRNNEQFF
j_call: TRBJ2-2; v_call: TRBV12-3/TRBV12-4; cdr3_aa: CASSLGGSPNTGELFF
j_call: TRBJ2-7; v_call: TRBV2; cdr3_aa: CASRAGGREQYF
j_call: TRBJ2-7; v_call: TRBV5-1; cdr3_aa: CASSLESREQYF
j_call: TRBJ2-7; v_call: TRBV6-6; cdr3_aa: CASGWGTGGENF